This passage covers 24 T cell receptor beta chains from one sample sequenced in a study of beta chain features in type 1 diabetes. Broader study findings: The study found moderately but significantly shorter TCRB CDR3s in all four CD4+ subsets of Type 1 diabetes patients.

Expressed TCRB transcripts were sequenced after all isolated RNA was converted to cDNA. Assay used: immunoSEQ multiplex PCR; TCRdb lists only in-frame clones, some missing. The table records approximately 250,000 clones, roughly 24% of them present only once. These TCRs' antigens remain unknown. Sequenced material: naive CD4+ T cells from blood. The receptors were sampled from a woman under 40 with type 1 diabetes.

This clone was counted once. The chain employs TRBV19 and TRBJ2-3; no clear D gene. The CDR3 consists of 13 residues. V gave up 4 bases and J gave up 6 bases, with 11 bases separating them. Germline V CDR1 and CDR2: LNHDA, SQIVND (reference sequence). In DNA form, the CDR3 reads TGTGCCAGTAGTACCCCGGCAGGTGATACGCAGTATTTT. The encoded protein is CASSTPAGDTQYF.

CDR3: CASSVRQGTGELFF. CDR3 bases: TGTGCCAGCAGCGTTCGACAGGGAACCGGGGAGCTGTTTTTT. The chain joins TRBV9 to TRBJ2-2, with 7 bases aligning to TRBD1. This CDR3 has 14 amino acids. The J segment lost 5 bases and the V segment lost 2 bases, leaving 3 bases of the junction unmatched. Germline CDR1 SGDLS, CDR2 YYNGEE.

This chain connects TRBV4-1 to TRBJ2-2, with D possibly TRBD2 on 5 matching bases. Trimming pared 4 bases from V and 3 bases from J, leaving 9 bases between. Germline values: CDR1 MGHRA, CDR2 YSYEKL. The CDR3 loop spans 14 amino acids. CDR3 nucleotide sequence: TGCGCCAGCAGCCCGGCTAGCTACACCGGGGAGCTGTTTTTT. Amino acids: CASSPASYTGELFF.

The chain carries TRBV15 and TRBJ2-7; 7 nucleotides agree with TRBD2. The V segment lost 0 bases and the J segment 2 bases; nucleotides outside the gene matches: 10. Per the germline V gene, CDR1 is LNHNV and CDR2 is YYDKDF (reference sequence). CDR3 length: 17 amino acids. CDR3 DNA sequence: TGTGCCACCAGCAGAGATCAGGTAGCGGGCGTAACCTACGAGCAGTACTTC. Amino acid sequence: CATSRDQVAGVTYEQYF.

This clone was seen more than once but under ten times. This rearrangement joins TRBV7-2 to TRBJ1-1, with 7 bases lining up with TRBD1. V dropped 6 bases and J dropped 4; count of bases not matched to a gene: 8. Germline CDR1 SGHTA, CDR2 FQGNSA. The CDR3 is 14 residues long. CDR3 amino acids: CASSRQGGGTEAFF. In DNA form, the CDR3 reads TGTGCCAGCAGTAGACAGGGTGGAGGCACTGAAGCTTTCTTT.

This clone was observed a handful of times. This sequence joins TRBV30 and TRBJ2-2, with D possibly matching TRBD1 (6 bases). The V gene's germline CDR1 is GTSNPN and CDR2 SVGIG (reference sequence). The V end was cut by 7 bases, the J end by 2 bases, with 17 bases between. CDR3 length: 15 amino acids. The CDR3 DNA reads TGTGCCTTCTGGGGGCAGGCAATCAACACCGGGGAGCTGTTTTTT. This codes for CAFWGQAINTGELFF.

The chain joins TRBV7-6 to TRBJ2-7; 9 bases align to TRBD2. CDR1 and CDR2 (germline): SGHVS, FNYEAQ. V shed 5 bases, J shed 1 base, and the junction held 9 bases outside the gene matches. The CDR3 consists of 16 residues. In nucleotides, the CDR3 is TGTGCCAGCAGCCCCCTGGCAGCGGGAGGTTCCTACGAGCAGTACTTC. This translates into CASSPLAAGGSYEQYF.

The chain combines TRBV25-1 with TRBJ2-5; no clear D gene. CDR1 is MGHDK, CDR2 SYGVNS, per germline. This CDR3 has 15 amino acids. V dropped 3 bases and J dropped 1 base, with 12 bases sitting between them. The CDR3 nucleotides are TGTGCCAGCAGTGATGGCGACTTTACCCAAGAGACCCAGTACTTC. It encodes CASSDGDFTQETQYF.

This clone was observed a handful of times. Here the CDR3 reads CASRGTSGSSDTQYF. DNA for the CDR3: TGTGCCAGTCGGGGGACTAGCGGGAGTTCGGATACGCAGTATTTT. The V gene is TRBV7-3, the J gene TRBJ2-3, with 14 bases lining up with TRBD2. CDR3 length equals 15 residues. The germline V gene has CDR1 SGHTA and CDR2 FQGTGA. Trimming removed 9 bases from V and 6 bases from J; junction bases left unmatched: 8.

The V and J genes are TRBV5-1 and TRBJ2-3; no clear D gene. This CDR3 has 15 residues. Per the germline V gene, CDR1 is SGHRS and CDR2 is YFSETQ. V was shortened by 1 base and J by 3 bases, with 12 bases between the two germline ends. The DNA of the CDR3 is TGCGCCAGCAGCTTGACCGGGTTTTGGACAGATACGCAGTATTTT. Translated: CASSLTGFWTDTQYF.

The rearrangement links TRBV5-6 to TRBJ2-7; D might be TRBD2 (6 bases). The CDR3 contains 12 residues. Trimming took 1 base from V and 5 from J, leaving 7 bases between them. Germline lookup yields CDR1 SGHDT and CDR2 YYEEEE. CDR3 region: CASSLPGDEQYF. The CDR3 DNA follows: TGTGCCAGCAGCTTGCCGGGGGACGAGCAGTACTTC.

The chain has TRBV7-2 and TRBJ1-5, with TRBD1 identical over 8 bases. The J segment lost 6 bases and the V segment lost 5 bases, leaving 6 bases of the junction unmatched. Germline CDR1 is SGHTA and CDR2 is FQGNSA. The CDR3 consists of 14 residues. The CDR3 bases are TGTGCCAGCAGCGCTATGCAGGGGGCTCAGCCCCAGCATTTT. It codes for CASSAMQGAQPQHF.

This clone turned up a few times. Other nucleotide sequences from this sample produce the same CDR3. The J gene is TRBJ1-3, the V gene TRBV29-1; D may be TRBD1 (6 bases). The CDR3 extends over 13 amino acids. Germline assignment: CDR1 SQVTM and CDR2 ANQGSEA. V lost 5 bases to trimming and J lost 0 bases, with 8 bases between them. The CDR3: CSVSTGSGNTIYF. In DNA, the CDR3 is TGCAGCGTTTCGACAGGCTCTGGAAACACCATATATTTT.

The table lists this clone with a few counts. The chain uses TRBV13 and TRBJ1-1, with D possibly matching TRBD1 (6 bases). V lost 3 bases to trimming and J lost 2 bases, with 10 bases between them. The V gene's germline CDR1 is PRHDT and CDR2 FYEKMQ (reference sequence). The CDR3 length is 14 residues. The CDR3, as DNA: TGTGCCAGCAGCTTTCTCAGGGGTAACACTGAAGCTTTCTTT. Its translation is CASSFLRGNTEAFF.

The chain recombines TRBV19 with TRBJ1-5; 10 nucleotides agree with TRBD1. CDR1 is LNHDA, CDR2 SQIVND, per germline (reference sequence). With 8 bases clipped from V and 4 bases from J, the junction kept 8 bases outside the gene matches. The CDR3 is made up of 15 amino acids. In nucleotides, the CDR3 is TGTGCCAGTTGGGACAGGGGATCTCGGAATCAGCCCCAGCATTTT. This translates into CASWDRGSRNQPQHF.

This rearrangement joins TRBV9 to TRBJ2-6; 7 nucleotides align to TRBD2. J gave up 3 bases and V 3 bases, and 9 bases lay outside the gene matches. CDR1 is SGDLS and CDR2 is YYNGEE in the germline V gene. CDR3 length: 17 amino acids. CDR3 coding DNA: TGTGCCAGCAGCGCTCGCATCGGGAGGAGTGGGGCCAACGTCCTGACTTTC. It specifies CASSARIGRSGANVLTF. The variable domain in full, with the rest retrieved from reference TRBV9 and TRBJ2-6, is DSGVTQTPKHLITATGQRVTLRCSPRSGDLSVYWYQQSLDQGLQFLIQYYNGEERAKGNILERFSAQQFPDLHSELNLSSLELGDSALYFCASSARIGRSGANVLTFGAGSRLTVL.

This clone has more than one count but fewer than ten. The chain uses TRBV28 and TRBJ2-1; no definite D call. Trimming removed 4 bases from V and 7 bases from J, with 2 bases in between. This CDR3 is built from 10 residues. From germline, CDR1 is MDHEN and CDR2 SYDVKM. The CDR3: CASSSNEQFF. In DNA form, the CDR3 reads TGTGCCAGCAGTTCTAATGAGCAGTTCTTC.

The CDR3 loop reads CASSSQGSGEAFF. The CDR3 DNA follows: TGCGCCAGCAGCTCACAGGGTTCGGGAGAAGCTTTCTTT. The V gene is TRBV5-1, the J gene TRBJ1-1; D is possibly TRBD1 (6 bases). This CDR3 spans 13 amino acids. Trimming took 3 bases from V and 8 from J, leaving 14 bases between them. Germline lookup yields CDR1 SGHRS and CDR2 YFSETQ.

Worth noting for this clone: The junction departs from germline at one end; a sequencing error may be responsible. The chain couples TRBV7-7 to TRBJ2-1; TRBD2 matches 8 bases. Germline-derived CDR1 and CDR2 are SSHAT and FNYEAQ (reference sequence). The CDR3 extends over 15 amino acids. The CDR3 DNA reads TGTGCTAGCAGCTTAACGGGAGGGCCGGCGAATGAGCAGTTCTTC. Its translation is CASSLTGGPANEQFF.

The chain couples TRBV2 to TRBJ2-2; TRBD2 matches 10 bases. CDR3 size: 15 residues. The junction had 3 bases not matched to a gene; V was cut back by 4 bases and J by 4 bases. Germline V gene data show CDR1 as SNHLY and CDR2 as FYNNEI. CDR3 nucleotide sequence: TGTGCCAGCAGTGGAGCGGGAGGGCCCACCGGGGAGCTGTTTTTT. It codes for CASSGAGGPTGELFF.

A few counts support this clone. The J gene is TRBJ2-7, the V gene TRBV5-1; D is uncertain. This CDR3 is 13 amino acids long. The V and J ends lost 5 bases and 3 bases respectively, with 12 bases between them. CDR1 and CDR2 from the germline V gene are SGHRS and YFSETQ. The CDR3 sequence is CASSPASVYEQYF. The CDR3 DNA follows: TGCGCCAGCAGTCCGGCCAGCGTCTACGAGCAGTACTTC.

The CDR3 nucleotides read TGCAGCGTTGAAGGCGGGACAGCCCAAGGGACGATCCCCACAGATACGCAGTATTTT. It is translated as CSVEGGTAQGTIPTDTQYF. V and J are TRBV29-1 and TRBJ2-3, with a possible D match to TRBD1 (7 bases). CDR3 length equals 19 residues. V dropped 1 base and J dropped 2 bases, with 25 bases sitting between them. Germline CDR1 is SQVTM and CDR2 is ANQGSEA.

The chain is built from TRBV7-2 and TRBJ1-4; 8 nucleotides align to TRBD1. The CDR3 runs to 14 residues. Per germline, CDR1 SGHTA and CDR2 FQGNSA. The trim removed 6 bases at V and 7 bases at J, leaving 7 bases unmatched. For the CDR3, the DNA is TGTGCCAGCAGTCCGGGACAGGCCTTTGAAAAACTGTTTTTT. It is translated as CASSPGQAFEKLFF.

This sequence joins TRBV5-1 and TRBJ2-7, with a weak D call TRBD2 (5 bases). The CDR3 loop spans 14 amino acids. Germline CDR1 reads SGHRS; CDR2 reads YFSETQ. The V end lost 4 bases, the J end lost 4 bases, and 15 bases lay between the germline ends. In DNA form, the CDR3 reads TGCGCCAGCAGCCTGAGCGGCAGCGCGTACGAGCAGTACTTC. Residues: CASSLSGSAYEQYF.